This section outlines one T cell receptor (beta chain) sequence together with its context. Antigen: not known. At one of its ends the junction is not consistent with the germline gene, which may arise from a read error. The germline gives CDR1 SGHTA, CDR2 FQGNSA. The CDR3 is made up of 13 amino acids. The data belong to a study of T cell responses to AZD1222 COVID-19 vaccine. Study-level results: Increased Spike-specific TCR breadth and depth were observed after two AZD1222 doses. The study sampled repertoires only after the peak T cell response. Just a handful of AZD1222 recipients tested seropositive at baseline. Most donors were white British and more were female, and clonal diversity was possibly underestimated.

Measured with immunoSEQ multiplex PCR; TCRdb has only the in-frame clones, and not every one. The sample has tens of thousands of clones; around 87% are singletons. Here the sequenced sample was peripheral blood, taken on day 0 of AZD1222 vaccination. The chain links TRBV7-2 to TRBJ1-2, with D possibly matching TRBD1 (6 bases). This clonotype originated in an adult in good health. CDR3 loop: CASSSRHLTDSLF. CDR3 nucleotides: TGTGCCAGCAGCTCCCGACACCTAACGGACAGCCTCTTC.